This record looks at one T cell receptor (beta chain) sequence and its context. Its antigen is not identified. The record originates from a study of beta chain features in type 1 diabetes. General study results and limits: Patients and controls would share equally any PCR tilt toward shorter templates.

Reverse transcribing all isolated RNA meant expressed TCRB transcripts were sequenced. Sequencing used immunoSEQ multiplex PCR; TCRdb keeps in-frame clones, though not all of them. The data hold hundreds of thousands of clones, with about 15% observed a single time. CDR3 size: 16 residues. Looked up from germline, CDR1 is SNHLY and CDR2 is FYNNEI. J gave up 6 bases and V 5 bases, and 10 bases lay outside the gene matches. The chain recombines TRBV2 with TRBJ2-3; 11 nucleotides line up with TRBD2. Sequenced sample: central memory CD4+ T cells from blood. The sequence derives from a man under 40 in good health. The CDR3 loop reads CASSKLAGEKWDTQYF. The DNA of the CDR3 is TGTGCCAGCAGTAAACTAGCGGGGGAGAAGTGGGATACGCAGTATTTT. The variable domain in full, with the rest retrieved from reference TRBV2 and TRBJ2-3, is EPEVTQTPSHQVTQMGQEVILRCVPISNHLYFYWYRQILGQKVEFLVSFYNNEISEKSEIFDDQFSVERPDGSNFTLKIRSTKLEDSAMYFCASSKLAGEKWDTQYFGPGTRLTVL.